The present T cell receptor beta chain was sequenced within a study of blood T cells in healthy people across ages. This clonotype has more than one count but fewer than ten. Looked up from germline, CDR1 is MNHNS and CDR2 is SASEGT. V trimming: 5 bases; J trimming: 5 bases; junction bases outside the gene matches: 9. CDR3 length: 15 residues. A J-beta primer mix and a sample-barcoded 5' primer were used in a second PCR of roughly 7 to 12 cycles. In TCRdb, the 5' RACE reads were re-called with MiXCR into one record per CDR3 protein. In the table there are about 1.6 million distinct CDR3 sequences, 30% to 40% of which are singletons.

The chain joins TRBV6-1 to TRBJ2-4; 7 bases are shared with TRBD2. The receptor was derived from a woman aged 30 to 39 in good health. Source material: blood. The CDR3 nucleotides are TGTGCCAGCAGTCCGCGTGGGGGGGTTGAAAACATTCAGTACTTC. Its protein product is CASSPRGGVENIQYF.